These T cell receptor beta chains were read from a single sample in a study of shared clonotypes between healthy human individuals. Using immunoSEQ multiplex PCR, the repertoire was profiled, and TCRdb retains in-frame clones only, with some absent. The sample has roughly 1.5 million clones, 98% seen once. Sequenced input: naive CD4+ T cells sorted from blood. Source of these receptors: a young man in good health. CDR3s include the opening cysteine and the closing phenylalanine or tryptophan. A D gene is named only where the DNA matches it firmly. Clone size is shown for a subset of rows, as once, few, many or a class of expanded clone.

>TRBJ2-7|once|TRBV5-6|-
TGTGCCAGCAGCTTGGGGGCGCACTACGAGCAGTACTTC
CASSLGAHYEQYF
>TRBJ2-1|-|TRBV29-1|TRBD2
TGCAGCGTCTCAGGACTAGCGGGAAGAAGTAGCTCCTACAATGAGCAGTTCTTC
CSVSGLAGRSSSYNEQFF
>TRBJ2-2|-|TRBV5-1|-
TGCGCCAGCAGCTTGTCGCCGAACACCGGGGAGCTGTTTTTT
CASSLSPNTGELFF
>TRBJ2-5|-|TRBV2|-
TGTGCCAGCAGTGAAACCAGGAATCAAGAGACCCAGTACTTC
CASSETRNQETQYF
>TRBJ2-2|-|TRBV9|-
TGTGCCAGCAGCGTAGAACGGCACACCGGGGAGCTGTTTTTT
CASSVERHTGELFF
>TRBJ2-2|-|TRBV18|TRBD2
TGTGCCAGCTCACCAAAGACTAGCGGGAACACCGGGGAGCTGTTTTTT
CASSPKTSGNTGELFF
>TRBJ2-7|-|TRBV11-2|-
TGTGCCAGCAGCTTAACGGACGCCGCCTGGTACGAGCAGTACTTC
CASSLTDAAWYEQYF
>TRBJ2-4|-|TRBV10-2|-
TGCGCCAGCAGTGAGACTGGGGCATCGGCCAAAAACATTCAGTACTTC
CASSETGASAKNIQYF
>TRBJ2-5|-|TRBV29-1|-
TGCAGCGTTGAAAACCCTGTAGAGACCCAGTACTTC
CSVENPVETQYF
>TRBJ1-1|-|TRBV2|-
TGTGCCAGCGGAAAGCTGCGGAGAGAGGGGGAATCGGCTTTCTTT
CASGKLRREGESAFF
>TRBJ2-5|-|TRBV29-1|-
TGCAGCGGCCGTAATGGAGAGACCCAGTACTTC
CSGRNGETQYF
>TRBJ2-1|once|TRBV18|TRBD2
TGTGCCAGCTCACAATCTGTAGCGGGAGTCTACAATGAGCAGTTCTTC
CASSQSVAGVYNEQFF